This TCR beta chain was identified during a study of blood T cell repertoires in COVID-19. Whole-study context: Sites in the United States, Italy and Spain provided acute and convalescent COVID-19 samples.

As concerns this clone: The same CDR3 is also encoded by other DNA sequences in this sample.

Germline V gene data show CDR1 as SGHRS and CDR2 as YFSETQ. This CDR3 is built from 13 residues. V gave up 2 bases and J gave up 3 bases, with 7 bases separating them. Original handling: Counts of nucleated cells, estimated from reference gene primer amplification, were obtained. The table came from immunoSEQ multiplex PCR; TCRdb's copy has only in-frame clones and leaves some out. D and trimming were read from the DNA, whereas the V and J calls and clone size are those reported in that table. The sample shows roughly 260,000 clones, around nine tenths of them seen only once. Specimen: peripheral blood. The rearrangement joins TRBV5-1 to TRBJ2-3, with D hard to call. The receptor comes from a man aged 35 to 55 who had recovered from COVID-19. The chain's CDR3 is CASSFRSTDTQYF. CDR3 nucleotides: TGCGCCAGCAGCTTCCGCAGTACAGATACGCAGTATTTT.